This T cell receptor beta chain emerged from a study of T cell repertoires in cytomegalovirus infection. Across the study: Shared public TCR beta signatures pointed to both CMV infection and a matching HLA type. Regarding the study as a whole: Cumulative public TCR beta family frequency identified carriers of CMV plus the relevant HLA. Dominating the ex vivo response were HLA-C-restricted CMV-specific TCR beta clonotypes.

Using its own MiXCR run on the reads, TCRdb lists one record per CDR3 protein. The table includes fewer than 650,000 distinct CDR3 sequences, 40% detected once. About this clonotype itself: Antigen specificity is unknown.

Germline V lookup: CDR1 DFQATT, CDR2 SNEGSKA (reference sequence). V lost 1 base and J 1 base, leaving 16 bases between the germline ends. The CDR3 sequence is 16 residues long. The sequencing here drew on cultured PBMCs, taken from culture after CMV antigen stimulation. The chain recombines TRBV20-1 with TRBJ1-1, with D unclear. This receptor was taken from a human donor in good health (CMV status not recorded). Some clones in this sample may be carry-over from other donors' samples. This CDR3 reads CSARGGRGPWNTEAFF. In DNA, the CDR3 is TGCAGTGCTAGAGGGGGTAGAGGGCCCTGGAACACTGAAGCTTTCTTT.